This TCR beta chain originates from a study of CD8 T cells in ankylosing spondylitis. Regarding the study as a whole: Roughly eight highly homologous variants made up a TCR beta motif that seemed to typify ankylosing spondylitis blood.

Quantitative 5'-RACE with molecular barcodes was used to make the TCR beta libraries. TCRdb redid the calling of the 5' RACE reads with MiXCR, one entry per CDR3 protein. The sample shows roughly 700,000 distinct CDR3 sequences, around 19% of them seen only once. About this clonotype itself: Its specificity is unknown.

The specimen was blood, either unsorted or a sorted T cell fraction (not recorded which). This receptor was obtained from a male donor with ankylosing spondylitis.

Here the CDR3 DNA reads TGCAGTGCTAGTCAGGGGGCCTGGGGCTACACCTTC. Its translation is CSASQGAWGYTF. The V gene is TRBV20-1, the J gene TRBJ1-2, with 8 bases matching TRBD1. The V gene end was trimmed by 3 bases and the J gene end by 8 bases; junction bases not matched to a gene: 5. This CDR3 is built from 12 residues. The germline CDR1 and CDR2 sequences are DFQATT and SNEGSKA (reference sequence).